The 8 T cell receptor beta chains reported below all come from one sample, sequenced in a study of PD-1 blockade in classical Hodgkin lymphoma. Every one of the patients relapsed after autologous stem cell transplantation (brentuximab vedotin exposure was variable). TCRdb's table, derived via immunoSEQ multiplex PCR, lists solely in-frame clones and lacks some. Of approximately 15,000 clones detected, about 80% appear once; the ten largest clones hold about 28%. Sequencing was performed on peripheral blood mononuclear cells (PBMCs), taken before the second cycle of nivolumab. The receptor set was obtained from a human donor with classical Hodgkin lymphoma.

This rearrangement joins TRBV25-1 to TRBJ2-7; D remains unclear. CDR3 length: 14 amino acids. The germline V and J ends were trimmed by 4 bases and 1 base, with 11 bases remaining between them. Looked up from germline, CDR1 is MGHDK and CDR2 is SYGVNS. This CDR3 reads CASSVEHGSYEQYF. The CDR3 DNA is TGTGCCAGCAGTGTGGAGCATGGTTCCTACGAGCAGTACTTC.

As DNA, the CDR3 is TGTGCCAGTAGACGGGACAGGGTCTCCACTGAAGCTTTCTTT. It codes for CASRRDRVSTEAFF. The V gene is TRBV19, the J gene TRBJ1-1; 9 bases are shared with TRBD1. Germline values: CDR1 LNHDA, CDR2 SQIVND (reference sequence). Trimming removed 6 bases from V and 4 bases from J; junction bases left unmatched: 6. The CDR3 runs 14 residues.

The chain combines TRBV5-1 with TRBJ2-1; D is uncertain. Germline loops: CDR1 SGHRS, CDR2 YFSETQ. Between the trimmed V and J ends, which lost 6 bases and 2 bases, there was a span of 12 bases. The CDR3 has 14 amino acids. The CDR3 nucleotides are TGCGCCAGCACCGAGACGAACCCCTACAATGAGCAGTTCTTC. It specifies CASTETNPYNEQFF.

V gene TRBV18 combines with J gene TRBJ2-3; no firm D call. V was cut by 4 bases and J by 5 bases, with 10 bases left in between. CDR3 length equals 13 residues. CDR1 KGHSH and CDR2 LQKENI come from the germline V gene. The CDR3 DNA is TGTGCCAGCTCACAAGGGTCTGGAGATACGCAGTATTTT. Translating gives CASSQGSGDTQYF. Using reference TRBV18 and TRBJ2-3 for the parts outside the CDR3, the full variable domain is NAGVMQNPRHLVRRRGQEARLRCSPMKGHSHVYWYRQLPEEGLKFMVYLQKENIIDESGMPKERFSAEFPKEGPSILRIQQVVRGDSAAYFCASSQGSGDTQYFGPGTRLTVL.

The rearrangement uses TRBV6-6 and TRBJ1-1; D is unresolved. V gave up 5 bases and J gave up 3 bases, with 16 bases separating them. The CDR3 has 15 amino acids. Germline lookup yields CDR1 MNHNY and CDR2 SVGAGI (reference sequence). CDR3: CASSPSPTEYTEAFF. In nucleotides, the CDR3 is TGTGCCAGCAGTCCTTCCCCCACAGAGTACACTGAAGCTTTCTTT.

This clone was detected only a few times. V and J are TRBV27 and TRBJ2-7; D might be TRBD1 (8 bases). Germline CDR1 MNHEY, CDR2 SMNVEV (reference sequence). The CDR3 is 18 residues long. The V and J ends lost 2 bases and 2 bases respectively, with 22 bases between them. The CDR3 is CASSLGRQGRELPYEQYF. The CDR3 DNA is TGTGCCAGCAGTTTAGGTCGACAGGGGAGGGAGTTGCCCTACGAGCAGTACTTC.

The chain is built from TRBV29-1 and TRBJ2-1, with TRBD2 as a possible D gene (6 bases). Germline lookup yields CDR1 SQVTM and CDR2 ANQGSEA. Trimming left V 7 bases short and J 9 bases short, with 19 bases between. The CDR3 consists of 13 residues. CDR3 amino acids: CSDTDRGSGEQFF. In DNA, the CDR3 is TGCAGCGACACGGATCGGGGGTCCGGTGAGCAGTTCTTC.

The chain employs TRBV30 and TRBJ1-3, with D unresolved. The germline V and J ends were trimmed by 0 bases and 0 bases, with 9 bases remaining between them. Germline loops: CDR1 GTSNPN, CDR2 SVGIG (reference sequence). This CDR3 is 15 amino acids long. The CDR3 DNA is TGTGCCTGGAGTGTCGCCCCACTCTCTGGAAACACCATATATTTT. It yields the protein CAWSVAPLSGNTIYF.